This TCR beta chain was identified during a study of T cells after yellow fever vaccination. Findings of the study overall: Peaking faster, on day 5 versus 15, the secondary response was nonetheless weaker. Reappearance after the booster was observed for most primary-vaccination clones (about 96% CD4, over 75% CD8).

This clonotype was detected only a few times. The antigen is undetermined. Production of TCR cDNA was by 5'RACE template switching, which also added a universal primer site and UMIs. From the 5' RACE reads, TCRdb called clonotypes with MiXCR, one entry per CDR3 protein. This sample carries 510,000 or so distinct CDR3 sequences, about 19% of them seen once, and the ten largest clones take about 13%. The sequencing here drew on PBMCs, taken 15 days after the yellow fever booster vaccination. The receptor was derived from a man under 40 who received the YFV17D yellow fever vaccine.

The CDR3, as DNA: TGCAGCGCCCACCAACCCCTAGATACGCAGTATTTT. Amino acids: CSAHQPLDTQYF. The chain recombines TRBV29-1 with TRBJ2-3, with D unclear. The CDR3 loop spans 12 amino acids. From germline, CDR1 is SQVTM and CDR2 ANQGSEA. The V end was cut by 7 bases, the J end by 5 bases, with 13 bases between.